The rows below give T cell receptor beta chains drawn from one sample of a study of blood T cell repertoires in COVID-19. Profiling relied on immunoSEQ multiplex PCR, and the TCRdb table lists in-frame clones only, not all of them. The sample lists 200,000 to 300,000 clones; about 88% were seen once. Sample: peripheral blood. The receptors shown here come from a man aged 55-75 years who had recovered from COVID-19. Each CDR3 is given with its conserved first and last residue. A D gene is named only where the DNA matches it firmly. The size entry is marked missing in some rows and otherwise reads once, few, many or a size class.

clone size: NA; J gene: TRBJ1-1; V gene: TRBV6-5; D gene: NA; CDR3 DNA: TGTGCCAGCAGTATCGACAGGAGGAACACTGAAGCTTTCTTT; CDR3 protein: CASSIDRRNTEAFF
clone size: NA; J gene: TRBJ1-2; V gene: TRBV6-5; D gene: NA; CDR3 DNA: TGTGCCAGCAGTTATGGAGGTCGACTAGGCGGCTACACCTTC; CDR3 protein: CASSYGGRLGGYTF
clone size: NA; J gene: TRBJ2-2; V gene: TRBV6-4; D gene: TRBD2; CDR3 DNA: TGTGCCAGCAGTGTAATGCGGGGGTCCGGGGAGCTGTTTTTT; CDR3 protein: CASSVMRGSGELFF
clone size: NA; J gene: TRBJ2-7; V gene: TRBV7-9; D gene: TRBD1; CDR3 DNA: TGTGCCAGCAGCGACGACAGGGGCTACGAGCAGTACTTC; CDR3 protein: CASSDDRGYEQYF
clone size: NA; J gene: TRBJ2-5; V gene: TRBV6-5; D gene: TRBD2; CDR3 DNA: TGTGCCAGCGGGGCGGGGGTAGAGACCCAGTACTTC; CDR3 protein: CASGAGVETQYF
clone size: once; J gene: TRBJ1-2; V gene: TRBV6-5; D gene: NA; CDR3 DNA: TGTGCCAGCAGTTACGATGTTTGGGGGCAGGGTGGCTACACCTTC; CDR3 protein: CASSYDVWGQGGYTF
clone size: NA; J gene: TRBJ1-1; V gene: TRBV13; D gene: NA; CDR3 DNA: TGTGCCAGCAGCTTAGGCCTAGCGAACACTGAAGCTTTCTTT; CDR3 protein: CASSLGLANTEAFF
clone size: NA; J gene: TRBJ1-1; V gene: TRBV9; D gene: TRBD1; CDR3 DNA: TGTGCCAGCAGCGCGGGGACAGGGGGGAACACTGAAGCTTTCTTT; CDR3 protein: CASSAGTGGNTEAFF
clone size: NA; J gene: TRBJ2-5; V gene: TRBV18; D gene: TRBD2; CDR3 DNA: TGTGCCAGCTCACCAGGGCTAGCGGGGGCCGGGGAGACCCAGTACTTC; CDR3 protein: CASSPGLAGAGETQYF
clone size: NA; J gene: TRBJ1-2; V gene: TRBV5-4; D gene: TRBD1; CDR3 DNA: TGTGCCAGCAGCTTGGTGGGACAGAGCTATGGCTACACCTTC; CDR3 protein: CASSLVGQSYGYTF
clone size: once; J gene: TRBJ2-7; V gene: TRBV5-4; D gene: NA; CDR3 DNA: TGTGCCAGCAGCTTGAGTCTGGGGGGGCCCCACGAGCAGTACTTC; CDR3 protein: CASSLSLGGPHEQYF
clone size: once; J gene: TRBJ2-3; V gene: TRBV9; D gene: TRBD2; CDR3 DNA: TGTGCCAGCAGCTTATCGGGACTAGCGGGGACTAGCACAGATACGCAGTATTTT; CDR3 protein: CASSLSGLAGTSTDTQYF
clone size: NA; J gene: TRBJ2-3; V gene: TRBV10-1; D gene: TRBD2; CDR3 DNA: TGCGCCAGCAGTGAGTCGTGGGGGGGTACGCAGTATTTT; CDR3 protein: CASSESWGGTQYF
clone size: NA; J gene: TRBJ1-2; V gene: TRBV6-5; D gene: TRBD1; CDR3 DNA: TGTGCCAGCAGTTACTCGACCAGGGGGGCTCACTATGGCTACACCTTC; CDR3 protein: CASSYSTRGAHYGYTF
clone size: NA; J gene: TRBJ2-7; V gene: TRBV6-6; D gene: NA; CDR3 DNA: TGTGCCAGCAGGGAAGGTGGGAGCTCCTACGAGCAGTACTTC; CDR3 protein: CASREGGSSYEQYF
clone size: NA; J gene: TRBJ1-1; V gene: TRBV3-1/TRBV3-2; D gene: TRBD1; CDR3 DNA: TGTGCCAGCAGCGAGAGACAGGGGGAAGCTTTCTTT; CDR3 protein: CASSERQGEAFF
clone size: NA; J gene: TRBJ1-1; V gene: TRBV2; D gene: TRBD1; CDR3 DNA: TGTGCCAGCAGCCAGAGACAGGGAGGTACTGAAGCTTTCTTT; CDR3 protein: CASSQRQGGTEAFF
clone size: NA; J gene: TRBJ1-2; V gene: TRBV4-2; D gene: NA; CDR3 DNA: TGTGCCAGCAGCCAAGATATAGGACTCTATGGCTACACCTTC; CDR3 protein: CASSQDIGLYGYTF
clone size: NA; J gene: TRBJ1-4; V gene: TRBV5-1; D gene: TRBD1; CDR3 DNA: TGCGCCAGCAGCCCCGACGGACAGGAGAATGAAAAACTGTTTTTT; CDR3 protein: CASSPDGQENEKLFF